Listed here are 8 T cell receptor beta chains from one sample, sequenced in a study of blood T cell repertoires in COVID-19. Assay used: immunoSEQ multiplex PCR; TCRdb lists only in-frame clones, some missing. The repertoire holds 110,000 or so clones, with approximately 90% as singletons. The sequenced material came from peripheral blood. The receptor source for this set is a woman aged 45 to 65 with acute or convalescent COVID-19.

J is TRBJ1-3 and V is TRBV7-9; D perhaps matches TRBD1 (5 bases). Looked up from germline, CDR1 is SEHNR and CDR2 is FQNEAQ (reference sequence). V shed 4 bases and J shed 2 bases, with 15 bases lying between them. CDR3 length: 16 residues. In nucleotides, the CDR3 is TGTGCCAGCAGCTCGCAACGTCGACAGACTGGAAACACCATATATTTT. Protein sequence: CASSSQRRQTGNTIYF.

The chain employs TRBV11-3 and TRBJ2-3; 10 bases line up with TRBD2. CDR1 and CDR2 from the germline V gene are SGHNT and YENEEA. The CDR3 contains 14 residues. V dropped 5 bases and J dropped 3; count of bases not matched to a gene: 2. This chain's CDR3 is CASSISGGTDTQYF. CDR3 DNA sequence: TGTGCCAGCAGCATTAGCGGGGGGACAGATACGCAGTATTTT.

This clone was seen more than once but under ten times. The chain uses TRBV7-2 and TRBJ1-3; D gene uncertain. CDR3 length: 16 amino acids. In germline, CDR1 is SGHTA, CDR2 FQGNSA. The germline V and J ends were trimmed by 1 base and 0 bases, with 10 bases remaining between them. The CDR3 sequence: CASSLGLLSSGNTIYF. CDR3 nucleotide sequence: TGTGCCAGCAGCTTAGGATTGCTGAGCTCTGGAAACACCATATATTTT.

The chain joins TRBV28 to TRBJ2-4, with D unresolved. V was trimmed by 4 bases and J by 0 bases, leaving 7 bases between them. CDR1 and CDR2 from the germline V gene are MDHEN and SYDVKM. This CDR3 has 14 residues. CDR3 sequence: CASSSLLAKNIQYF. Here the CDR3 DNA reads TGTGCCAGCAGTTCCTTACTAGCCAAAAACATTCAGTACTTC.

The chain is built from TRBV11-2 and TRBJ2-1, with 7 bases lining up with TRBD2. CDR3 length equals 15 residues. Germline CDR1 and CDR2: SGHAT and FQNNGV. V lost 2 bases to trimming and J lost 3 bases; unmatched junction nucleotides: 4. The CDR3 loop is CASSLRLADYNEQFF. Written as DNA, the CDR3 is TGTGCCAGCAGCTTAAGACTAGCAGACTACAATGAGCAGTTCTTC.

The chain combines TRBV3-1 (or the pseudogene TRBV3-2) with TRBJ1-1; D is possibly TRBD1 (5 bases). Germline CDR1 and CDR2: LGHDT and YNNKEL (reference sequence). The CDR3 sequence is 11 residues long. The V end lost 4 bases, the J end lost 8 bases, and 8 bases lay between the germline ends. The CDR3 here is CASSRAGEAFF. The CDR3 DNA sequence: TGTGCCAGCAGCCGGGCAGGGGAAGCTTTCTTT.

This clone was detected a few times. This chain uses TRBV19 with TRBJ1-5, with unresolved D. Germline CDR1 and CDR2: LNHDA and SQIVND (reference sequence). V was cut by 4 bases and J by 2 bases, with 15 bases left in between. The CDR3 has 16 residues. In DNA, the CDR3 is TGTGCCAGTAGTAACTTCGCCGGAGTGGGCAATCAGCCCCAGCATTTT. This gives the protein CASSNFAGVGNQPQHF.

The rearrangement uses TRBV7-2 and TRBJ2-1, with 11 positions matching TRBD2. Per the germline V gene, CDR1 is SGHTA and CDR2 is FQGNSA. CDR3 length equals 15 residues. V shed 4 bases, J shed 2 bases, and the junction held 1 base outside the gene matches. CDR3 region: CASSSSGRTYNEQFF. In nucleotides, the CDR3 is TGTGCCAGCAGCTCTAGCGGGAGGACCTACAATGAGCAGTTCTTC.